These 16 T cell receptor beta chains share one sample of origin, sequenced in a study of blood T cell repertoires in COVID-19. Method: immunoSEQ multiplex PCR; TCRdb's copy keeps in-frame clones and lacks some. The sample lists under 300,000 clones, approximately 80% seen once, with more than 8% in the top ten. The source material was peripheral blood. These receptor sequences come from a woman aged 80 or older with acute or convalescent COVID-19.

The chain uses TRBV25-1 and TRBJ1-5; D gene unclear. Germline V gene sequence: CDR1 MGHDK, CDR2 SYGVNS. This CDR3 has 15 amino acids. Deletions cut 1 base from V and 5 bases from J, with 12 bases between. The CDR3 loop reads CASSESGGLHQPQHF. As DNA, the CDR3 is TGTGCCAGCAGTGAATCGGGAGGGTTGCATCAGCCCCAGCATTTT.

J is TRBJ1-6 and V is TRBV7-2; 7 bases map to TRBD1. Germline V CDR1 and CDR2: SGHTA, FQGNSA. V gave up 2 bases and J gave up 0 bases; unmatched junction bases: 4. The CDR3 is 17 residues long. The CDR3 protein is CASSLRDSSSYNSPLHF. The CDR3 nucleotides read TGTGCCAGCAGCTTAAGGGACAGCAGCTCCTATAATTCACCCCTCCACTTT.

The chain employs TRBV2 and TRBJ2-3, with D unresolved. Trimming took off 7 bases at V and 1 base at J, with 9 bases between the two ends. From germline, CDR1 is SNHLY and CDR2 FYNNEI. The length of the CDR3 is 13 residues. The CDR3 DNA sequence: TGTGCCAGCACGTTCCCGGGCACAGATACGCAGTATTTT. This translates into CASTFPGTDTQYF.

This chain links TRBV29-1 with TRBJ1-1, with 8 bases that match TRBD1. This CDR3 region has 11 residues. V gave up 7 bases and J gave up 7 bases; unmatched junction bases: 5. Germline CDR1 is SQVTM and CDR2 is ANQGSEA. The CDR3 nucleotides are TGCAGCGCCGGACAGGGTGGTGAAGCTTTCTTT. It specifies CSAGQGGEAFF.

The chain links TRBV6-1 to TRBJ1-6; D is unclear. The CDR3 runs to 14 residues. V was cut by 0 bases and J by 7 bases, with 7 bases left in between. Germline values: CDR1 MNHNS, CDR2 SASEGT. CDR3 sequence: CASSEAWLNSPLHF. In DNA form, the CDR3 reads TGTGCCAGCAGTGAAGCGTGGCTGAATTCACCCCTCCACTTT.

This chain connects TRBV19 to TRBJ1-4; D is undetermined. Trimming pared 5 bases from V and 0 bases from J, leaving 16 bases between. This CDR3 comprises 17 residues. Germline assignment: CDR1 LNHDA and CDR2 SQIVND (reference sequence). CDR3 region: CASSSRGGPSTNEKLFF. DNA for the CDR3: TGTGCCAGTAGTTCCCGGGGTGGGCCCTCAACTAATGAAAAACTGTTTTTT.

This clone was found a few times. The chain is built from TRBV6-6 and TRBJ2-5, with 7 bases lining up with TRBD1. CDR1 is MNHNY, CDR2 SVGAGI, per germline (reference sequence). Trimming removed 6 bases from V and 1 base from J; junction bases left unmatched: 5. The CDR3 covers 14 residues. CDR3 residues: CASRKKGAQETQYF. The CDR3 nucleotides read TGTGCCAGCAGAAAGAAGGGGGCCCAAGAGACCCAGTACTTC.

This clone showed up just a few times. V and J are TRBV4-2 and TRBJ2-7; weak D call: TRBD1 (5 bases). The germline V gene encodes CDR1 LGHNA and CDR2 YNFKEQ. V was pared by 5 bases and J by 3 bases, with 14 bases between. There are 14 residues in the CDR3. This CDR3 reads CASSLGATYYEQYF. CDR3 DNA: TGTGCCAGCAGCTTAGGGGCCACCTACTACGAGCAGTACTTC.

This chain connects TRBV6-5 to TRBJ1-4, with 7 bases lining up with TRBD1. The CDR3 runs to 14 residues. Germline trimming cut 6 bases from V and 4 bases from J; bases unmatched to any gene: 5. Germline CDR1 and CDR2: MNHEY and SVGAGI. CDR3 DNA sequence: TGTGCCAGCAGCAGGGACAGACTTAATGAAAAACTGTTTTTT. Its translation: CASSRDRLNEKLFF.

The chain links TRBV2 to TRBJ1-5; tentatively, D is TRBD1 (6 bases). The CDR3 contains 12 residues. The germline gives CDR1 SNHLY, CDR2 FYNNEI. The ends were cut back, 5 bases at V and 7 bases at J, with 9 bases in the middle. The CDR3 DNA reads as TGTGCCAGCAGTTACAGGGCCCAGCCCCAGCATTTT. Translating gives CASSYRAQPQHF.

V gene TRBV5-5 combines with J gene TRBJ2-7; a weak D match, TRBD1 (8 bases). The CDR3 extends over 17 amino acids. The V end was cut by 0 bases, the J end by 4 bases, with 20 bases between. The germline CDR1 and CDR2 sequences are SGHKS and YYEKEE (reference sequence). The CDR3 spells CASSLVLGGDRSYEQYF. The DNA for the CDR3 is TGTGCCAGCAGCTTGGTGCTGGGGGGGGACAGGTCGTACGAGCAGTACTTC.

This clone has more than one count but fewer than ten. V is TRBV10-3 and J is TRBJ2-7, with TRBD2 as a possible D gene (5 bases). This CDR3 contains 14 residues. The V end was cut by 2 bases, the J end by 3 bases, with 11 bases between. CDR1 and CDR2 from the germline V gene are ENHRY and SYGVKD. CDR3 in DNA: TGTGCCATCAGTGAGCGGGTAGCGAGCTACGAGCAGTACTTC. It codes for CAISERVASYEQYF.

V is TRBV10-3 and J is TRBJ2-5; 14 bases map to TRBD2. This CDR3 contains 16 residues. V lost 6 bases and J lost 5; bases outside the gene matches: 8. Germline loops: CDR1 ENHRY, CDR2 SYGVKD. CDR3 DNA sequence: TGTGCCATCAGCCCGACTAGCGGGGGGGCCGTGGAGACCCAGTACTTC. Amino acid sequence: CAISPTSGGAVETQYF.

CDR3 loop: CASREGQIHTEAFF. The CDR3 DNA follows: TGTGCCAGCAGGGAGGGGCAGATTCACACTGAAGCTTTCTTT. The rearrangement joins TRBV2 to TRBJ1-1; a weak D match, TRBD1 (5 bases). Deletions cut 6 bases from V and 3 bases from J, with 14 bases between. The CDR3 length is 14 residues. Germline loops: CDR1 SNHLY, CDR2 FYNNEI.

This chain connects TRBV7-8 to TRBJ1-1; TRBD1 might be the D (6 bases). This CDR3 comprises 15 residues. V dropped 1 base and J dropped 0 bases, with 9 bases sitting between them. Germline V gives CDR1 SGHVS, CDR2 FQNEAQ. CDR3 residues: CASSLVRGLNTEAFF. In DNA form, the CDR3 reads TGTGCCAGCAGCTTAGTCAGGGGCCTGAACACTGAAGCTTTCTTT. The full variable domain, rest sourced from reference TRBV7-8 and TRBJ1-1, is GAGVSQSPRYKVAKRGQDVALRCDPISGHVSLFWYQQALGQGPEFLTYFQNEAQLDKSGLPSDRFFAERPEGSVSTLKIQRTQQEDSAVYLCASSLVRGLNTEAFFGQGTRLTVV.

V is TRBV20-1 and J is TRBJ2-5; D gene unclear. The CDR3 totals 9 residues. Germline loops: CDR1 DFQATT, CDR2 SNEGSKA (reference sequence). This chain's CDR3 is CTGGETQYF. CDR3 in DNA: TGCACTGGCGGCGAGACCCAGTACTTC.